This entry lists 30 T cell receptor beta chains sequenced from one sample in a study of shared clonotypes between healthy human individuals. Using immunoSEQ multiplex PCR, the repertoire was profiled, and TCRdb retains in-frame clones only, with some absent. The sample lists under 600,000 clones, about 96% occurring once. Input material: naive CD4+ T cells sorted from blood. Noted subset: CD45RA+ positively selected. The receptors were sampled from a woman aged 25 to 39 in good health.

V and J are TRBV9 and TRBJ2-1; maybe TRBD2 (5 bases). This CDR3 has 15 amino acids. Trimming removed 0 bases at V and 4 bases at J, with 11 bases between. CDR1 is SGDLS and CDR2 is YYNGEE in the germline V gene. CDR3 sequence (DNA): TGTGCCAGCAGCGTAGCTAATCCGGGATACAATGAGCAGTTCTTC. Amino acids: CASSVANPGYNEQFF.

The genes are TRBV11-2 and TRBJ2-4, with 11 bases lining up with TRBD2. V gave up 8 bases and J gave up 8 bases; unmatched junction bases: 11. The CDR3 runs to 15 residues. Germline assignment: CDR1 SGHAT and CDR2 FQNNGV. Here the CDR3 reads CASLAGGLRGDIQYF. Here the CDR3 DNA reads TGTGCCAGCTTAGCGGGAGGGCTCCGAGGGGACATTCAGTACTTC.

The gene calls are TRBV6-5 and TRBJ2-1; 12 bases are shared with TRBD1. V lost 2 bases and J lost 9; bases outside the gene matches: 8. Germline CDR1 and CDR2: MNHEY and SVGAGI. The CDR3 has 16 residues. The CDR3 DNA follows: TGTGCCAGCAGTTACGGTACGGGACAGGGGGCAGGTGAGCAGTTCTTC. Translated, it gives CASSYGTGQGAGEQFF.

The chain combines TRBV27 with TRBJ2-2; perhaps TRBD2 as D (6 bases). The germline CDR1 and CDR2 sequences are MNHEY and SMNVEV (reference sequence). V was shortened by 5 bases and J by 0 bases, with 13 bases between the two germline ends. The CDR3 contains 16 residues. The CDR3: CASSLGGVPNTGELFF. CDR3 sequence (DNA): TGTGCCAGCAGTCTAGGAGGGGTTCCGAACACCGGGGAGCTGTTTTTT.

The rearrangement uses TRBV5-1 and TRBJ2-3, with a tentative D call TRBD1 (6 bases). Germline V gives CDR1 SGHRS, CDR2 YFSETQ. This CDR3 region has 14 residues. V gave up 5 bases and J gave up 1 base, with 11 bases separating them. CDR3: CASSREGGTDTQYF. As DNA, the CDR3 is TGCGCCAGCAGTAGAGAGGGGGGCACAGATACGCAGTATTTT.

The CDR3 region has the DNA TGTGCCAGCAGCTTAGAAATCGGGGAGCTGTTTTTT. Translating gives CASSLEIGELFF. This rearrangement joins TRBV7-2 to TRBJ2-2; D remains unclear. The CDR3 runs 12 residues. Trimming stripped 1 base from V and 7 bases from J, with 4 bases between. CDR1 and CDR2 (germline): SGHTA, FQGNSA.

The V gene is TRBV7-9, the J gene TRBJ1-3; 9 bases are a match to TRBD1. Germline CDR1 reads SEHNR; CDR2 reads FQNEAQ (reference sequence). This CDR3 contains 15 residues. The trim removed 5 bases at V and 2 bases at J, leaving 4 bases unmatched. The CDR3 protein is CASSTQGAAGNTIYF. The CDR3 DNA sequence: TGTGCCAGCAGCACACAGGGGGCGGCTGGAAACACCATATATTTT.

As for this clone: The same CDR3 can be traced to other DNA sequences in this sample. This chain connects TRBV7-2 to TRBJ2-3; D is ambiguous. The CDR3 has 12 residues. From germline, CDR1 is SGHTA and CDR2 FQGNSA. V lost 5 bases and J 2 bases, leaving 5 bases between the germline ends. This chain's CDR3 is CASSLYTDTQYF. In nucleotides, the CDR3 is TGTGCCAGCAGCCTTTACACAGATACGCAGTATTTT. Filled out from reference TRBV7-2 and TRBJ2-3, the complete variable domain reads GAGVSQSPSNKVTEKGKDVELRCDPISGHTALYWYRQSLGQGLEFLIYFQGNSAPDKSGLPSDRFSAERTGGSVSTLTIQRTQQEDSAVYLCASSLYTDTQYFGPGTRLTVL.

This chain connects TRBV27 to TRBJ2-7, with D possibly being TRBD1 (5 bases). Trimming cost V 5 bases and J 0 bases, with 11 bases left between them. Germline assignment: CDR1 MNHEY and CDR2 SMNVEV (reference sequence). The CDR3 is 14 amino acids. The CDR3 loop is CASSPRRDSYEQYF. The CDR3, as DNA: TGTGCCAGCAGTCCGCGCAGGGACTCCTACGAGCAGTACTTC.

The J gene is TRBJ2-5, the V gene TRBV29-1; 7 bases align to TRBD1. Per the germline V gene, CDR1 is SQVTM and CDR2 is ANQGSEA. The CDR3 runs to 14 residues. J gave up 5 bases and V 1 base, and 7 bases lay outside the gene matches. Here the CDR3 reads CSVEGDSLAETQYF. CDR3 nucleotides: TGCAGCGTTGAAGGGGACAGCCTAGCCGAGACCCAGTACTTC.

This clone has only a few counts. CDR3 bases: TGCGCCAGCAGCTTTCAGGGGACAGCGAACACCGGGGAGCTGTTTTTT. It codes for CASSFQGTANTGELFF. V usage is TRBV5-1 and J usage is TRBJ2-2; 7 bases are shared with TRBD1. After removal of 2 bases from V and 0 bases from J, the junction contained 4 bases not matched to a gene. This CDR3 is built from 16 residues. Germline values: CDR1 SGHRS, CDR2 YFSETQ.

The chain is built from TRBV5-1 and TRBJ2-4, with unresolved D. The V end was cut by 4 bases, the J end by 2 bases, with 13 bases between. Germline V lookup: CDR1 SGHRS, CDR2 YFSETQ. CDR3 length: 15 amino acids. CDR3: CASSPGNSPKNIQYF. In nucleotides, the CDR3 is TGCGCCAGCAGCCCCGGTAATAGTCCCAAAAACATTCAGTACTTC. Drawing the rest from reference TRBV5-1 and TRBJ2-4, the complete variable domain is KAGVTQTPRYLIKTRGQQVTLSCSPISGHRSVSWYQQTPGQGLQFLFEYFSETQRNKGNFPGRFSGRQFSNSRSEMNVSTLELGDSALYLCASSPGNSPKNIQYFGAGTRLSVL.

The chain recombines TRBV7-2 with TRBJ2-3, with a possible D match to TRBD2 (6 bases). Per the germline V gene, CDR1 is SGHTA and CDR2 is FQGNSA. V lost 2 bases, J lost 4 bases, and 10 bases lay in between. The CDR3 sequence is 14 residues long. The CDR3 sequence: CASSLQVAADTQYF. The CDR3 DNA reads TGTGCCAGCAGCTTACAAGTAGCGGCAGATACGCAGTATTTT.

This chain links TRBV5-8 with TRBJ2-1, with 10 bases that match TRBD1. From germline, CDR1 is SGHTS and CDR2 YDEGEE. Unmatched junction bases numbered 3, after V lost 4 bases and J lost 8 bases. This CDR3 is built from 13 residues. CDR3 bases: TGTGCCAGCAGCCCGACAGGGGGCGATGAGCAGTTCTTC. It is translated as CASSPTGGDEQFF. The complete variable domain, with remaining parts taken from reference TRBV5-8 and TRBJ2-1, reads EAGVTQSPTHLIKTRGQQATLRCSPISGHTSVYWYQQALGLGLQFLLWYDEGEERNRGNFPPRFSGRQFPNYSSELNVNALELEDSALYLCASSPTGGDEQFFGPGTRLTVL.

The rearrangement joins TRBV16 to TRBJ2-7; 11 bases align to TRBD2. CDR1 and CDR2 (germline): KGHSY, FQNENV. The CDR3 is 14 amino acids. V was pared by 2 bases and J by 5 bases, with 2 bases of the junction left unmatched. CDR3: CASSQGLAGHEQYF. The CDR3 nucleotides read TGTGCCAGCAGCCAAGGACTAGCGGGTCACGAGCAGTACTTC.

The chain has TRBV1 and TRBJ2-7. TRBV1 is designated a pseudogene. CDR3 length: 14 amino acids. DNA for the CDR3: TGCACCAGCAGCCAGGACGTGAGCTCCTACGAGCAGTACTTC. Translating gives CTSSQDVSSYEQYF.

CDR3 loop: CAIATYQETQYF. For the CDR3, the DNA is TGTGCCATCGCAACTTACCAAGAGACCCAGTACTTC. The chain has TRBV10-3 and TRBJ2-5; unclear D gene. This CDR3 has 12 amino acids. Trimming removed 8 bases at V and 0 bases at J, with 7 bases between. Germline V CDR1 and CDR2: ENHRY, SYGVKD.

CDR3 residues: CAWSVPGTRNNEQFF. Written as DNA, the CDR3 is TGTGCCTGGAGTGTACCAGGGACTAGGAACAATGAGCAGTTCTTC. The chain uses TRBV30 and TRBJ2-1; 8 nucleotides agree with TRBD2. V shed 0 bases and J 5 bases; nucleotides not matched to a gene: 6. The germline CDR1 and CDR2 sequences are GTSNPN and SVGIG (reference sequence). The CDR3 length is 15 residues.

The J gene is TRBJ2-1, the V gene TRBV13; either TRBD1 or TRBD2 may fit D (5 bases each). Looked up from germline, CDR1 is PRHDT and CDR2 is FYEKMQ (reference sequence). V was trimmed by 3 bases and J by 1 base, leaving 13 bases between them. The CDR3 runs to 16 residues. The CDR3 DNA reads TGTGCCAGCAGCTTCTTCCGGGACGGATCCTACAATGAGCAGTTCTTC. It specifies CASSFFRDGSYNEQFF.

The J gene is TRBJ2-7, the V gene TRBV7-9, with D unclear. Looked up from germline, CDR1 is SEHNR and CDR2 is FQNEAQ (reference sequence). This CDR3 contains 15 residues. V lost 1 base and J 4 bases, leaving 14 bases between the germline ends. DNA for the CDR3: TGTGCCAGCAGCTTAGGGCCAAACCCACCTTACGAGCAGTACTTC. It specifies CASSLGPNPPYEQYF.

As DNA, the CDR3 is TGTGCCAGCGGGGAACGTCGCAGCGGCACTGAAGCTTTCTTT. Encoded protein: CASGERRSGTEAFF. The chain uses TRBV19 and TRBJ1-1; no clear D. Trimming took off 9 bases at V and 4 bases at J, with 18 bases between the two ends. The CDR3 length is 14 residues. CDR1 is LNHDA and CDR2 is SQIVND in the germline V gene (reference sequence).

The chain links TRBV6-1 to TRBJ1-5; TRBD1 matches at 7 bases. There are 14 residues in the CDR3. V shed 5 bases, J shed 6 bases, and the junction held 7 bases outside the gene matches. Germline V gene data show CDR1 as MNHNS and CDR2 as SASEGT. Written as DNA, the CDR3 is TGTGCCAGCAGTCAACAGGGGAATACTCAGCCCCAGCATTTT. This encodes CASSQQGNTQPQHF.

This sequence joins TRBV7-9 and TRBJ2-1; 13 bases fit TRBD2. V was pared by 3 bases and J by 4 bases, with 6 bases of the junction left unmatched. This CDR3 spans 17 amino acids. CDR1 SEHNR and CDR2 FQNEAQ come from the germline V gene (reference sequence). The CDR3 region has the DNA TGTGCCAGCAGCTTCACTAGCGGGAGGGCCTTGTACAATGAGCAGTTCTTC. It encodes CASSFTSGRALYNEQFF.

The chain couples TRBV20-1 to TRBJ2-4; D might be TRBD1 or TRBD2, each matching 5 bases. Trimming left V 0 bases short and J 13 bases short, with 10 bases between. In germline, CDR1 is DFQATT, CDR2 SNEGSKA (reference sequence). The CDR3 length is 11 residues. The CDR3 DNA is TGCAGTGCTAGAGATGGGGGTCGCCAGTACTTC. Translating it yields CSARDGGRQYF.

This clone has just one count. The chain uses TRBV15 and TRBJ1-5; 11 bases fit TRBD1. Germline CDR1 and CDR2: LNHNV and YYDKDF (reference sequence). Trimming removed 4 bases from V and 5 bases from J; junction bases left unmatched: 7. The CDR3 runs 16 residues. The CDR3 bases are TGTGCCACCAGCAAAACCGGACAGGGGGCCTATCAGCCCCAGCATTTT. Protein product: CATSKTGQGAYQPQHF.

CDR3 nucleotide sequence: TGTGCCAGCAGCTACGGGGACAGGGGCCAGCCCCAGCATTTT. Translated, it gives CASSYGDRGQPQHF. The genes are TRBV7-2 and TRBJ1-5, with TRBD1 matching over 10 bases. The CDR3 totals 14 residues. The germline CDR1 and CDR2 sequences are SGHTA and FQGNSA. The V and J ends lost 4 bases and 7 bases, in that order; junction bases with no gene match: 4.

V is TRBV19 and J is TRBJ2-5; TRBD1 or TRBD2 may be the D gene (5 bases each). The CDR3 covers 12 residues. The V and J ends lost 5 bases and 5 bases respectively, with 9 bases between them. Germline loops: CDR1 LNHDA, CDR2 SQIVND (reference sequence). CDR3 region: CASSRGDETQYF. As DNA, the CDR3 is TGTGCCAGTAGTCGAGGGGACGAGACCCAGTACTTC.

This rearrangement joins TRBV27 to TRBJ1-4, with D hard to call. The CDR3 extends over 15 amino acids. The V end was cut by 1 base, the J end by 8 bases, with 14 bases between. Germline V gives CDR1 MNHEY, CDR2 SMNVEV (reference sequence). The CDR3: CASSLLNDREEKLFF. The CDR3 DNA is TGTGCCAGCAGTTTATTGAACGATCGGGAAGAAAAACTGTTTTTT.

Written as DNA, the CDR3 is TGTGCCAGCAGCTCGGGACTAGCTCCCTACGAGCAGTACTTC. It is translated as CASSSGLAPYEQYF. V and J are TRBV5-5 and TRBJ2-7; 9 bases agree with TRBD2. The germline V gene has CDR1 SGHKS and CDR2 YYEKEE (reference sequence). The CDR3 is 14 amino acids. The V and J ends lost 3 bases and 2 bases, in that order; junction bases with no gene match: 3. The whole variable domain, filled in from reference TRBV5-5 and TRBJ2-7, reads DAGVTQSPTHLIKTRGQQVTLRCSPISGHKSVSWYQQVLGQGPQFIFQYYEKEERGRGNFPDRFSARQFPNYSSELNVNALLLGDSALYLCASSSGLAPYEQYFGPGTRLTVT.

DNA for the CDR3: TGTGCCAGCAGCCCCCGTGGACTAGCGAAATCCTACAATGAGCAGTTCTTC. Its protein is CASSPRGLAKSYNEQFF. The chain couples TRBV7-9 to TRBJ2-1; 9 bases are shared with TRBD2. CDR3 length equals 17 residues. V was clipped by 5 bases and J by 1 base; unmatched bases: 9. Germline CDR1 SEHNR, CDR2 FQNEAQ (reference sequence).